The 20 T cell receptor beta chains in this list originate from one sample, sequenced in a study of cytomegalovirus exposure and HLA in healthy donors. The primer mix had 60 Vbeta and 13 Jbeta primers. Some clones are missing from TCRdb's copy, which holds only in-frame ones; the method was immunoSEQ multiplex PCR. The table includes approximately 84,000 clones, just under 80% detected once. The sample comprised PBMCs. The receptors were sampled from a male donor in good health and CMV-seropositive.

The gene calls are TRBV5-1 and TRBJ2-7; possible D gene TRBD2, 5 bases. Germline-derived CDR1 and CDR2 are SGHRS and YFSETQ. CDR3 size: 12 residues. The V and J ends lost 0 bases and 6 bases respectively, with 7 bases between them. CDR3 nucleotides: TGCGCCAGCAGCTTGGGGGCGGGCGAGCAGTACTTC. This gives the protein CASSLGAGEQYF.

This clone came up once. The chain recombines TRBV30 with TRBJ2-1; TRBD2 matches at 10 bases. The length of the CDR3 is 16 residues. In germline, CDR1 is GTSNPN, CDR2 SVGIG (reference sequence). J gave up 4 bases and V 8 bases, and 14 bases lay outside the gene matches. The CDR3 nucleotides read TGTGCCCACAGCGGGGCTAGCGGGAGTATGTACAATGAGCAGTTCTTC. It is translated as CAHSGASGSMYNEQFF.

The V and J genes are TRBV14 and TRBJ2-7, with 10 bases aligning to TRBD2. The CDR3 has 16 residues. With V trimmed by 2 bases and J by 6 bases, 10 bases remained unmatched. Germline assignment: CDR1 SGHDN and CDR2 FVKESK. The CDR3 nucleotides read TGTGCCAGCAGCCAACTAGGCAGCGGGAGGGCCCTCGAGCAGTACTTC. Translated: CASSQLGSGRALEQYF.

This clone was counted only a few times. V and J are TRBV9 and TRBJ2-3, with a possible D match to TRBD1 (5 bases). Germline V gene sequence: CDR1 SGDLS, CDR2 YYNGEE. V lost 3 bases and J 2 bases, leaving 10 bases between the germline ends. CDR3 length: 14 amino acids. The CDR3 DNA reads TGTGCCAGCAGCGGTAGGACACTCACAGATACGCAGTATTTT. Translation gives CASSGRTLTDTQYF.

This chain uses TRBV5-1 with TRBJ2-3, with TRBD1 matching 7 bases. With V trimmed by 2 bases and J by 2 bases, 11 bases remained unmatched. This CDR3 region has 17 residues. CDR1 and CDR2 from the germline V gene are SGHRS and YFSETQ. The CDR3 nucleotides are TGCGCCAGCAGCTTCGACCCTCCGGGACAGAACACAGATACGCAGTATTTT. Translating it yields CASSFDPPGQNTDTQYF.

The chain is built from TRBV5-8 and TRBJ1-5; a possible D gene is TRBD1 (5 bases). Per the germline V gene, CDR1 is SGHTS and CDR2 is YDEGEE. V was shortened by 0 bases and J by 2 bases, with 12 bases between the two germline ends. This CDR3 is 16 amino acids long. The CDR3: CASSLERGIGNQPQHF. Written as DNA, the CDR3 is TGTGCCAGCAGCTTGGAGCGGGGGATCGGCAATCAGCCCCAGCATTTT.

The V call is TRBV4-3, the J call TRBJ1-4, with 9 nucleotides matching TRBD1. The CDR3 covers 16 residues. The junction had 11 bases not matched to a gene; V was cut back by 4 bases and J by 8 bases. CDR1 is LGHNA and CDR2 is YSLEER in the germline V gene. Written as DNA, the CDR3 is TGCGCCAGCAGCCCCTCCACCGGGACAGGGAGCGAAAAACTGTTTTTT. Amino acids: CASSPSTGTGSEKLFF.

The chain couples TRBV9 to TRBJ2-1, with TRBD2 matching over 7 bases. The V and J ends lost 4 bases and 6 bases, in that order; junction bases with no gene match: 16. CDR1 SGDLS and CDR2 YYNGEE come from the germline V gene. CDR3 length equals 17 residues. CDR3 in amino acids: CASSLRTPGLSPNEQFF. The CDR3 DNA sequence: TGTGCCAGCAGCCTAAGAACACCGGGACTATCGCCCAATGAGCAGTTCTTC.

This clone has only one observation. The CDR3 protein is CASKYASPLATGELFF. For the CDR3, the DNA is TGCGCCAGCAAATATGCAAGCCCCCTCGCCACCGGGGAGCTGTTTTTT. V and J are TRBV5-1 and TRBJ2-2, with D hard to call. CDR3 length: 16 amino acids. Trimming stripped 6 bases from V and 4 bases from J, with 19 bases between. Germline assignment: CDR1 SGHRS and CDR2 YFSETQ.

V and J are TRBV23-1 and TRBJ2-2, with TRBD1 as a possible D gene (6 bases). TRBV23-1 is identified as an open reading frame with a role that is uncertain. Trimming took 9 bases from V and 10 from J, leaving 12 bases between them. The CDR3 covers 11 residues. Here the CDR3 reads CAREGGPELFF. The CDR3 DNA is TGCGCCAGAGAAGGGGGTCCGGAGCTGTTTTTT.

In nucleotides, the CDR3 is TGTGCCAGCAGTCCGACAGGAAATGGCTACACCTTC. Its translation: CASSPTGNGYTF. The chain combines TRBV6-5 with TRBJ1-2; TRBD1 is a possible D gene (6 bases). Trimming took 5 bases from V and 6 from J, leaving 10 bases between them. Germline values: CDR1 MNHEY, CDR2 SVGAGI. The CDR3 has 12 amino acids.

The chain combines TRBV5-6 with TRBJ2-7, with 8 nucleotides matching TRBD1. The J segment lost 3 bases and the V segment lost 4 bases, leaving 3 bases of the junction unmatched. The germline gives CDR1 SGHDT, CDR2 YYEEEE. The CDR3 is made up of 13 amino acids. CDR3 in amino acids: CASSEGQVYEQYF. CDR3 nucleotide sequence: TGTGCCAGCAGCGAGGGACAGGTCTACGAGCAGTACTTC.

The V gene is TRBV28, the J gene TRBJ1-1, with D perhaps TRBD1 (5 bases). The germline V gene has CDR1 MDHEN and CDR2 SYDVKM. Trimming took 6 bases from V and 8 from J, leaving 13 bases between them. The CDR3 sequence is 12 residues long. The CDR3 sequence is CASSQSGQEAFF. In DNA, the CDR3 is TGTGCCAGCAGCCAGTCCGGACAAGAAGCTTTCTTT.

V and J are TRBV7-9 and TRBJ2-6, with TRBD1 identical over 10 bases. V was pared by 6 bases and J by 0 bases, with 8 bases of the junction left unmatched. CDR1 is SEHNR, CDR2 FQNEAQ, per germline (reference sequence). The CDR3 sequence is 18 residues long. The CDR3 spells CASSRSGTGASGANVLTF. CDR3 bases: TGTGCCAGCAGTCGATCCGGGACAGGGGCCTCTGGGGCCAACGTCCTGACTTTC. Variable domain in full (rest from reference TRBV7-9 and TRBJ2-6): DTGVSQNPRHKITKRGQNVTFRCDPISEHNRLYWYRQTLGQGPEFLTYFQNEAQLEKSRLLSDRFSAERPKGSFSTLEIQRTEQGDSAMYLCASSRSGTGASGANVLTFGAGSRLTVL.

The chain carries TRBV6-5 and TRBJ2-7, with 12 bases that match TRBD2. Germline-derived CDR1 and CDR2 are MNHEY and SVGAGI. Losses at the gene ends were 6 bases for V and 3 bases for J; bases not matched to a gene: 6. The CDR3 totals 15 residues. The CDR3, as DNA: TGTGCCAGCAGACCGGGACTAGCGGGTTACTACGAGCAGTACTTC. It translates to CASRPGLAGYYEQYF.

This clone was seen only once. The chain carries TRBV7-8 and TRBJ2-1; 7 bases fit TRBD1. The V gene end was trimmed by 3 bases and the J gene end by 2 bases; junction bases not matched to a gene: 7. The germline CDR1 and CDR2 sequences are SGHVS and FQNEAQ. The CDR3 spans 16 residues. The CDR3 sequence: CASSLVGTVPYNEQFF. Written as DNA, the CDR3 is TGTGCCAGCAGCTTGGTTGGGACAGTCCCCTACAATGAGCAGTTCTTC.

The chain recombines TRBV7-2 with TRBJ2-7, with 8 bases fitting TRBD1. In germline, CDR1 is SGHTA, CDR2 FQGNSA. The CDR3 consists of 13 residues. Trimming removed 5 bases from V and 9 bases from J; junction bases left unmatched: 9. CDR3 protein: CASSPDRVFLQYF. CDR3 bases: TGTGCCAGCAGCCCGGACAGGGTTTTCTTGCAGTACTTC.

This chain connects TRBV18 to TRBJ1-5; D unclear. This CDR3 has 15 residues. V was clipped by 6 bases and J by 5 bases, with 17 bases between them. The germline gives CDR1 KGHSH, CDR2 LQKENI. CDR3 DNA sequence: TGTGCCAGCTCTCACACACCGTTCTTGGATCAGCCCCAGCATTTT. As protein: CASSHTPFLDQPQHF.

The rearrangement joins TRBV4-3 to TRBJ2-1; TRBD2 matches at 10 bases. Germline V gene data show CDR1 as LGHNA and CDR2 as YSLEER. The CDR3 runs to 16 residues. The trim removed 0 bases at V and 4 bases at J, leaving 3 bases unmatched. DNA of the CDR3: TGCGCCAGCAGCCAAGAGCTAGCGGGAGTGTACAATGAGCAGTTCTTC. This encodes CASSQELAGVYNEQFF.

This chain joins TRBV10-2 and TRBJ2-3, with 8 bases lining up with TRBD2. V shed 6 bases, J shed 1 base, and the junction held 3 bases outside the gene matches. Germline loops: CDR1 WSHSY, CDR2 SAAADI. The CDR3 sequence is 14 residues long. In DNA form, the CDR3 reads TGCGCCAGCAGGGAAGCGGGGGGCACAGATACGCAGTATTTT. As protein: CASREAGGTDTQYF.